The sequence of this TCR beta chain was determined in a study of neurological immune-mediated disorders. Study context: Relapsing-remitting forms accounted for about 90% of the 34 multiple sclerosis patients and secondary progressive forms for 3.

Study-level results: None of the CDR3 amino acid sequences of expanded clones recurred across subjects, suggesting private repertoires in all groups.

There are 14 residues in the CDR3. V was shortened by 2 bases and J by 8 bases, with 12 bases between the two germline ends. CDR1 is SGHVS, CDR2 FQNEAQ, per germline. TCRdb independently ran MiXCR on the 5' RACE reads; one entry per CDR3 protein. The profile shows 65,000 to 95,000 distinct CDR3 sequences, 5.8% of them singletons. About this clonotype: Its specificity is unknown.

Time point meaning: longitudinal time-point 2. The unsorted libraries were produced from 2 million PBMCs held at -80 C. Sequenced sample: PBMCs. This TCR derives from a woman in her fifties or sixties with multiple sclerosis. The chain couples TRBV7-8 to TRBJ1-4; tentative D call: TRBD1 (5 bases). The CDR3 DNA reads TGTGCCAGCAGCTTAAGGCCAGGGCAGGAAAAACTGTTTTTT. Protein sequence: CASSLRPGQEKLFF.